The T cell receptor beta chain under discussion was sequenced for a study of human T cells and chemical hapten exposure. Whole-study results and caveats: Significantly more large CDR3 similarity clusters arose among expanded TCRs than among controls.

Regarding this clonotype: Its cognate antigen is unknown.

CDR3 size: 13 residues. Germline CDR1 is SQVTM and CDR2 is ANQGSEA. The V and J ends lost 6 bases and 6 bases, in that order; junction bases with no gene match: 7. MiXCR was run by TCRdb on the RACE reads, yielding one entry per CDR3 protein. The sample consists of tens of thousands of distinct CDR3 sequences, 9.5% to 10% of them appearing once. Indicated time point: patch test 2, 6 weeks after DPC sensitization. Treatment in this sample: therapeutic diphenylcyclopropenone sensitization with weekly scalp DPC. The template was total RNA from unfractionated whole blood. The chain links TRBV29-1 to TRBJ2-7, with 11 bases identical to TRBD1. This clonotype was sampled from a woman in her 30s with alopecia areata. Some clones in this sample may be carry-over from other donors' samples. This material consisted of whole blood, taken in connection with sensitization to the hapten diphenylcyclopropenone (DPC). The CDR3 nucleotides read TGCAGCGTACCGGGACAGGGGGATGTCGAGCAGTACTTC. Protein sequence: CSVPGQGDVEQYF.